These 20 T cell receptor beta chains came from one sample sequenced in a study of T-cell memory formation after mild COVID-19. TCRdb fed the 5' RACE reads into MiXCR, producing one record per CDR3 protein. Of 290,000 or so distinct CDR3 sequences in the sample, around 19% were seen once. The sequenced sample was PBMCs or a T cell subset sorted from them (not recorded which). Source of these receptors: a young man who had mild COVID-19 (a few samples of this study predate the infection). Cell type and time point are not known.

There are a few counts of this clonotype. The V call is TRBV5-1, the J call TRBJ2-1, with a tentative D call TRBD2 (6 bases). V lost 1 base and J lost 7, with 21 bases in between. The germline V gene has CDR1 SGHRS and CDR2 YFSETQ. There are 17 residues in the CDR3. The CDR3 DNA reads as TGCGCCAGCAGCTTGCGTCTGGGCGGGGCCACCTCGAATGAGCAGTTCTTC. Residues: CASSLRLGGATSNEQFF.

The rearrangement links TRBV6-2 or TRBV6-3 to TRBJ2-3; TRBD1 is a possible D gene (6 bases). Trimming left V 6 bases short and J 7 bases short, with 14 bases between. The CDR3 covers 13 residues. Germline CDR1 is MNHEY and CDR2 is SVGEGT. The CDR3: CASSNRVGNTQYF. The CDR3 bases are TGTGCCAGCAGCAACAGGGTCGGGAATACGCAGTATTTT.

To note about this clonotype: An end of the junction does not agree with germline; a read error may underlie this. The J gene is TRBJ2-6, the V gene TRBV7-9; 9 bases align to TRBD1. The CDR3 has 17 residues. CDR1 is SEHNR, CDR2 FQNEAQ, per germline (reference sequence). The CDR3 DNA sequence: TGTGCCAGCAGCCGATGGGGACAGGGAAAAGGGGGCAACGTCCTGACTTTC. Encoded protein: CASSRWGQGKGGNVLTF.

This clonotype was picked up a small number of times. The chain couples TRBV27 to TRBJ2-5; TRBD2 matches 7 bases. Germline V gives CDR1 MNHEY, CDR2 SMNVEV (reference sequence). The CDR3 contains 15 residues. V shed 7 bases and J 1 base; nucleotides not matched to a gene: 9. The CDR3 is CASNPASGPQETQYF. The CDR3 coding sequence is TGTGCCAGCAACCCCGCTAGCGGACCCCAAGAGACCCAGTACTTC.

The V and J genes are TRBV20-1 and TRBJ1-4; D ambiguous. The V end lost 1 base, the J end lost 6 bases, and 6 bases lay between the germline ends. CDR3 length: 12 amino acids. CDR1 is DFQATT, CDR2 SNEGSKA, per germline (reference sequence). CDR3 DNA sequence: TGCAGTGCTAGAGGGTTTGATGAAAAACTGTTTTTT. The encoded protein is CSARGFDEKLFF.

The rearrangement links TRBV2 to TRBJ2-7, with D unclear. The CDR3 contains 12 residues. V was shortened by 1 base and J by 3 bases, with 4 bases between the two germline ends. Germline loops: CDR1 SNHLY, CDR2 FYNNEI. The chain's CDR3 is CASSEGGYEQYF. CDR3 nucleotide sequence: TGTGCCAGCAGTGAAGGTGGCTACGAGCAGTACTTC.

This clonotype was found a few times. The chain couples TRBV5-1 to TRBJ2-2, with D maybe TRBD2 (6 bases). Germline V CDR1 and CDR2: SGHRS, YFSETQ. Trimming shortened V by 2 bases and J by 3 bases, and 11 bases separated the two germline ends. This CDR3 spans 15 amino acids. Written as DNA, the CDR3 is TGCGCCAGCAGCTTATCGGGGAGGTACACCGGGGAGCTGTTTTTT. As protein: CASSLSGRYTGELFF. Variable domain in full (rest from reference TRBV5-1 and TRBJ2-2): KAGVTQTPRYLIKTRGQQVTLSCSPISGHRSVSWYQQTPGQGLQFLFEYFSETQRNKGNFPGRFSGRQFSNSRSEMNVSTLELGDSALYLCASSLSGRYTGELFFGEGSRLTVL.

The chain is built from TRBV28 and TRBJ2-1, with D uncertain. V lost 6 bases to trimming and J lost 5 bases, with 8 bases between them. Germline CDR1 reads MDHEN; CDR2 reads SYDVKM. The CDR3 runs 12 residues. CDR3 loop: CASSSINNEQFF. DNA of the CDR3: TGTGCCAGCAGCTCAATAAACAATGAGCAGTTCTTC.

The V call is TRBV5-1, the J call TRBJ1-4, with D maybe TRBD1 (5 bases). The CDR3 contains 15 residues. CDR1 SGHRS and CDR2 YFSETQ come from the germline V gene. V was pared by 4 bases and J by 6 bases, with 16 bases between. This CDR3 is CASSPQDGGYEKLFF. DNA of the CDR3: TGCGCCAGCAGCCCACAGGACGGGGGTTATGAAAAACTGTTTTTT.

The chain recombines TRBV20-1 with TRBJ1-2, with TRBD1 as a possible D gene (6 bases). Germline V gene data show CDR1 as DFQATT and CDR2 as SNEGSKA (reference sequence). V lost 3 bases, J lost 0 bases, and 17 bases lay in between. The CDR3 sequence is 16 residues long. CDR3 bases: TGCAGTGCTAGGTCCCGGGACACTACTTCTAACTATGGCTACACCTTC. Encoded protein: CSARSRDTTSNYGYTF.

This clonotype appeared a single time. This chain joins TRBV20-1 and TRBJ1-5, with a weak D call TRBD1 (5 bases). This CDR3 is 13 amino acids long. Germline V gives CDR1 DFQATT, CDR2 SNEGSKA (reference sequence). Trimming took off 1 base at V and 6 bases at J, with 10 bases between the two ends. CDR3 in amino acids: CSARAWQGQPQHF. The DNA for the CDR3 is TGCAGTGCTAGAGCCTGGCAGGGTCAGCCCCAGCATTTT.

This clonotype showed up just a few times. The rearrangement joins TRBV28 to TRBJ2-7; 7 nucleotides match TRBD2. The V segment lost 6 bases and the J segment 4 bases; nucleotides outside the gene matches: 21. This CDR3 contains 18 residues. Germline CDR1 and CDR2: MDHEN and SYDVKM. CDR3 sequence reads: CASRPPLLAGVLGYEQYF. The CDR3 DNA reads as TGTGCCAGCAGGCCACCCCTCTTGGCGGGGGTACTCGGATACGAGCAGTACTTC.

This chain joins TRBV20-1 and TRBJ2-3; D gene unclear. This CDR3 comprises 12 residues. V lost 4 bases to trimming and J lost 6 bases, with 11 bases between them. Germline lookup yields CDR1 DFQATT and CDR2 SNEGSKA (reference sequence). This CDR3 is CSATRHGDTQYF. CDR3 sequence (DNA): TGCAGTGCTACACGACACGGGGATACGCAGTATTTT.

This clonotype was detected only a few times. The chain joins TRBV30 to TRBJ2-1; possibly TRBD1 for D (7 bases). Trimming removed 0 bases at V and 5 bases at J, with 17 bases between. Germline lookup yields CDR1 GTSNPN and CDR2 SVGIG (reference sequence). This CDR3 is built from 16 residues. The CDR3: CAWSVNGGTDNNEQFF. The CDR3 nucleotides read TGTGCCTGGAGTGTAAACGGCGGGACAGACAACAATGAGCAGTTCTTC. Drawing the rest from reference TRBV30 and TRBJ2-1, the complete variable domain is SQTIHQWPATLVQPVGSPLSLECTVEGTSNPNLYWYRQAAGRGLQLLFYSVGIGQISSEVPQNLSASRPQDRQFILSSKKLLLSDSGFYLCAWSVNGGTDNNEQFFGPGTRLTVL.

This clonotype was detected only a few times. This chain uses TRBV28 with TRBJ2-3; D possibly matches TRBD1 or TRBD2 (6 bases each). Germline V gene data show CDR1 as MDHEN and CDR2 as SYDVKM. Trimming removed 5 bases at V and 4 bases at J, with 13 bases between. This CDR3 region has 14 residues. The CDR3 DNA is TGTGCCAGCAGTGAGAGGGGGGACCCAGATACGCAGTATTTT. The encoded protein is CASSERGDPDTQYF.

The chain has TRBV18 and TRBJ1-3, with D hard to call. The CDR3 runs to 15 residues. Germline V gene sequence: CDR1 KGHSH, CDR2 LQKENI. V dropped 5 bases and J dropped 0 bases, with 11 bases sitting between them. The CDR3 sequence: CASSMSGRSGNTIYF. CDR3 coding DNA: TGTGCCAGCTCAATGTCGGGCCGCTCTGGAAACACCATATATTTT.

V is TRBV7-8 and J is TRBJ2-1; D is perhaps TRBD1 (6 bases). Deletions cut 0 bases from V and 10 bases from J, with 13 bases between. The CDR3 runs 14 residues. Germline V CDR1 and CDR2: SGHVS, FQNEAQ. As DNA, the CDR3 is TGTGCCAGCAGCTTAGCAGGTCAGGGGTGGGAGCAGTTCTTC. This sequence encodes CASSLAGQGWEQFF.

J is TRBJ2-5 and V is TRBV7-9; D perhaps matches TRBD1 (6 bases). Germline values: CDR1 SEHNR, CDR2 FQNEAQ (reference sequence). The CDR3 contains 17 residues. Trimming shortened V by 5 bases and J by 2 bases, and 21 bases separated the two germline ends. CDR3 residues: CASSPTSQGVWQETQYF. CDR3 in DNA: TGTGCCAGCAGCCCTACCTCACAGGGAGTCTGGCAAGAGACCCAGTACTTC.

The sample holds a few counts of this clonotype. The rearrangement uses TRBV5-1 and TRBJ2-3, with D perhaps given as TRBD1 or TRBD2 (7 bases each). The V end lost 4 bases, the J end lost 2 bases, and 17 bases lay between the germline ends. In germline, CDR1 is SGHRS, CDR2 YFSETQ. The CDR3 is 16 amino acids. CDR3 nucleotides: TGCGCCAGCAGCCTTCTGGGGGAGGGGGCCACAGATACGCAGTATTTT. This translates into CASSLLGEGATDTQYF.

This clonotype was recorded a few times. The chain couples TRBV18 to TRBJ1-1; the D gene is possibly TRBD1 (5 bases). This CDR3 has 12 residues. The V and J ends lost 6 bases and 10 bases respectively, with 15 bases between them. Germline CDR1 reads KGHSH; CDR2 reads LQKENI. The DNA for the CDR3 is TGTGCCAGCTCGGCCGGGACCTTTGGAGCTTTCTTT. It encodes CASSAGTFGAFF.